The entry below gives a single TCR beta chain sequence along with its context. Its target is unknown. Libraries were prepared by immunoSEQ multiplex PCR; TCRdb keeps only in-frame clonotypes and omits some of them. The sample gives 77,000 or so clones, nearly 75% of which show up once; roughly a tenth is in the top ten. These data belong to a study of radiotherapy plus CTLA-4 blockade in lung cancer. General study findings and limits: Once radiotherapy plus ipilimumab had been given, TCR clones derived from tumor expanded in blood.

Patients in the study, people with chemo-refractory metastatic non-small-cell lung cancer, received focal radiation plus ipilimumab CTLA-4 blockade. The sequencing used peripheral blood, collected from a patient treated with radiotherapy plus ipilimumab. The TCR was taken from a human donor with non-small cell lung cancer whose response to radiotherapy plus ipilimumab could not be evaluated.

The CDR3 nucleotides are TGTGCCACCAGCAGAGATCGCCAGGGCGAAAAACTGTTTTTT. Protein: CATSRDRQGEKLFF. The chain links TRBV15 to TRBJ1-4; perhaps TRBD1 as D (5 bases). Germline CDR1 LNHNV, CDR2 YYDKDF (reference sequence). Trimming shortened V by 0 bases and J by 8 bases, and 10 bases separated the two germline ends. This CDR3 has 14 residues.